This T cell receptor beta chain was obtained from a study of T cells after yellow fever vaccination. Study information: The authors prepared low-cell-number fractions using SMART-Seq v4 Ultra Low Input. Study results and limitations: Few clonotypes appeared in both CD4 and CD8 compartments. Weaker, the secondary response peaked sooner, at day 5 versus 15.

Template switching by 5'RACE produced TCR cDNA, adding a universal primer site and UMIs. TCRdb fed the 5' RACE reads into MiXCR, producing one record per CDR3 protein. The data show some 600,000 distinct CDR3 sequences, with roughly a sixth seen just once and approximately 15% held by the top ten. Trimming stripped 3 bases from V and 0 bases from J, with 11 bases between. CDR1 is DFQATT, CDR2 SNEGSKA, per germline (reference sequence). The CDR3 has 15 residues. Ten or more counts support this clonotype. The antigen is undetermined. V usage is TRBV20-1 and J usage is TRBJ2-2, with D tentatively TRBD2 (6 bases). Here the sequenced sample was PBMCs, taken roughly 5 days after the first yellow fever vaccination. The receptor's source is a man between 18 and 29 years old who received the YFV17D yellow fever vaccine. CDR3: CSASPRGTNTGELFF. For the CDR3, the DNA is TGCAGTGCTAGCCCCCGGGGGACGAACACCGGGGAGCTGTTTTTT.